A single sample gave rise to the 32 T cell receptor beta chains below, sequenced in a study of molecular identifiers for immune sequencing clone quantification. TCRdb used MiXCR to reprocess the PCR reads, holding one entry per CDR3 protein. The sample contains over 600,000 distinct CDR3 sequences, around 20% of which appear only once. Sequenced: naive CD8+ T cells from blood, with Jurkat cell RNA spiked in. Subset denoted: FACS-sorted CD8+CD4-CCR7+CD45RA+ naive T cells. These TCRs come from a human donor in good health. Some libraries in this study had Jurkat cell RNA spiked in.

This clonotype was observed many times. The rearrangement uses TRBV13 and TRBJ2-7; D not certain. The CDR3 runs to 12 residues. Germline V gene data show CDR1 as PRHDT and CDR2 as FYEKMQ (reference sequence). Trimming shortened V by 3 bases and J by 7 bases, and 10 bases separated the two germline ends. The CDR3 nucleotides read TGTGCCAGCAGCTTTTCCATGGGGGAGCAGTACTTC. Protein sequence: CASSFSMGEQYF.

Many counts were recorded for this clonotype. The CDR3 region has the DNA TGTGCCAGCAGCCCCCTCCGCCCAGGGGGCCCCAATCAGCCCCAGCATTTT. Its protein product is CASSPLRPGGPNQPQHF. This sequence joins TRBV28 and TRBJ1-5; 8 bases are a match to TRBD1. In germline, CDR1 is MDHEN, CDR2 SYDVKM. The trim removed 6 bases at V and 3 bases at J, leaving 13 bases unmatched. This CDR3 is built from 17 residues.

Concerning this clonotype: A read error may account for a junction end that differs from germline. This sequence joins TRBV27 and TRBJ1-1; D is possibly TRBD1 (6 bases). There are 14 residues in the CDR3. Germline V gene data show CDR1 as MNHEY and CDR2 as SMNVEV (reference sequence). CDR3 nucleotide sequence: TGTGCCAGCAGTTTAAGGACAGTGAACGCTGAAGCTTTCTTT. Protein sequence: CASSLRTVNAEAFF.

This clonotype was seen a handful of times. One base away lies a much larger clone, so this may be a sequencing read error. This chain connects TRBV7-9 to TRBJ2-7, with D maybe TRBD1 (6 bases). With 8 bases removed from V and 7 bases from J, the gap between germline ends came to 24 bases. Germline V lookup: CDR1 SEHNR, CDR2 FQNEAQ (reference sequence). The CDR3 has 15 amino acids. The CDR3 nucleotides read TGTGCCAGCGGCCCAACCGGGACACCAAACTGGGAGCAGTACTTC. This gives the protein CASGPTGTPNWEQYF.

Points on this clonotype: A much larger clone differs by one base, so this may be a read error. V and J are TRBV4-3 and TRBJ2-1, with a weak D call TRBD1 (6 bases). V lost 3 bases to trimming and J lost 0 bases, with 9 bases between them. CDR3 length: 15 residues. The germline V gene has CDR1 LGHNA and CDR2 YSLEER. This chain's CDR3 is CASSHVRGSYNEQFF. The CDR3 DNA sequence: TGCGCCAGCAGCCACGTCAGGGGCTCCTACAATGAGCAGTTCTTC.

J is TRBJ2-3 and V is TRBV7-9; 8 nucleotides agree with TRBD2. Per the germline V gene, CDR1 is SEHNR and CDR2 is FQNEAQ (reference sequence). CDR3 size: 17 residues. Losses at the gene ends were 4 bases for V and 2 bases for J; bases not matched to a gene: 11. The CDR3 DNA follows: TGTGCCAGCAGCTCTACCCGACTTAGCGGGGACACAGATACGCAGTATTTT. Protein: CASSSTRLSGDTDTQYF.

For this clonotype: Possible read error: a much larger clone is one base away. V usage is TRBV5-6 and J usage is TRBJ2-7; 7 bases fit TRBD2. The CDR3 runs to 15 residues. Looked up from germline, CDR1 is SGHDT and CDR2 is YYEEEE. The V gene end was trimmed by 1 base and the J gene end by 9 bases; junction bases not matched to a gene: 13. The CDR3 here is CASSLLRGEGHGQYF. DNA for the CDR3: TGTGCCAGCAGCTTGCTCCGGGGGGAAGGACACGGGCAGTACTTC.

A note on this clonotype: A much larger clone lies a single base off, so this may be a read error. The V and J genes are TRBV7-6 and TRBJ2-1; 11 bases match TRBD2. The CDR3 has 15 residues. Germline V gives CDR1 SGHVS, CDR2 FNYEAQ. CDR3 loop: CAGSLLAGGVNEQFF. The CDR3 DNA sequence: TGTGCCGGCAGTCTTCTAGCGGGGGGCGTTAATGAGCAGTTCTTC. Looking up the rest from reference TRBV7-6 and TRBJ2-1 gives the full variable domain: GAGVSQSPRYKVTKRGQDVALRCDPISGHVSLYWYRQALGQGPEFLTYFNYEAQQDKSGLPNDRFSAERPEGSISTLTIQRTEQRDSAMYRCAGSLLAGGVNEQFFGPGTRLTVL.

This clonotype came up many times. The chain recombines TRBV28 with TRBJ1-5; weak D call: TRBD1 (6 bases). Germline loops: CDR1 MDHEN, CDR2 SYDVKM. V gave up 3 bases and J gave up 5 bases, with 11 bases separating them. The CDR3 has 14 residues. CDR3 sequence: CASSFSQGHQPQHF. CDR3 sequence (DNA): TGTGCCAGCAGTTTTTCCCAGGGGCATCAGCCCCAGCATTTT.

This clonotype was seen at least ten times. This chain connects TRBV4-1 to TRBJ2-2, with D unclear. CDR3 length: 13 amino acids. The germline V and J ends were trimmed by 2 bases and 6 bases, with 7 bases remaining between them. Germline V gives CDR1 MGHRA, CDR2 YSYEKL. CDR3 bases: TGCGCCAGCAGCCAAAGTTTACCCGGGGAGCTGTTTTTT. It codes for CASSQSLPGELFF.

The chain couples TRBV20-1 to TRBJ2-3; TRBD2 matches at 9 bases. This CDR3 comprises 16 residues. The germline CDR1 and CDR2 sequences are DFQATT and SNEGSKA (reference sequence). J gave up 0 bases and V 0 bases, and 4 bases lay outside the gene matches. The CDR3 DNA reads as TGCAGTGCTAGAGATCAGCGGGGGGTGAGCACAGATACGCAGTATTTT. As protein: CSARDQRGVSTDTQYF.

This clonotype came up many times. The V call is TRBV12-3 or TRBV12-4, the J call TRBJ1-4, with TRBD1 as a possible D gene (6 bases). This CDR3 has 13 amino acids. V was shortened by 4 bases and J by 8 bases, with 11 bases between the two germline ends. The CDR3 DNA reads TGTGCCAGCAGTTACAGGGAATCGGAAAAACTGTTTTTT. Amino acids: CASSYRESEKLFF.

This chain links TRBV7-9 with TRBJ2-2; TRBD1 is a possible D gene (6 bases). Per the germline V gene, CDR1 is SEHNR and CDR2 is FQNEAQ (reference sequence). Trimming removed 5 bases from V and 4 bases from J, with 14 bases in between. This CDR3 is 15 amino acids long. The CDR3 here is CASSPRDTSTGELFF. CDR3 nucleotides: TGTGCCAGCAGCCCTCGGGACACCAGCACCGGGGAGCTGTTTTTT.

This clonotype was seen a handful of times. The CDR3 loop reads CSATYSGSISNTDTQYF. The CDR3 region has the DNA TGCAGTGCTACCTATAGCGGGAGTATTTCTAACACAGATACGCAGTATTTT. The V and J genes are TRBV20-1 and TRBJ2-3, with 9 positions matching TRBD2. CDR1 is DFQATT, CDR2 SNEGSKA, per germline (reference sequence). V shed 4 bases, J shed 2 bases, and the junction held 13 bases outside the gene matches. The CDR3 has 17 residues.

This clonotype showed up many times. The gene calls are TRBV7-2 and TRBJ2-3, with a possible D match to TRBD2 (6 bases). This CDR3 region has 14 residues. Germline V CDR1 and CDR2: SGHTA, FQGNSA. The germline V and J ends were trimmed by 2 bases and 6 bases, with 12 bases remaining between them. CDR3: CASSLISGDDTQYF. The CDR3 DNA reads TGTGCCAGCAGCTTAATTTCGGGAGACGATACGCAGTATTTT.

Points on this clonotype: This may come from a read error, since a much larger clone is one base off. V and J are TRBV7-9 and TRBJ1-5; D is unresolved. V lost 1 base to trimming and J lost 0 bases, with 13 bases between them. The CDR3 loop spans 17 amino acids. Per the germline V gene, CDR1 is SEHNR and CDR2 is FQNEAQ (reference sequence). CDR3 DNA sequence: TGTGCCAGCAGCTTAGGTAGTGGGGAGGTTAGCAATCAGCCCCAGCATTTT. This sequence encodes CASSLGSGEVSNQPQHF. Full variable domain (rest looked up from reference TRBV7-9 and TRBJ1-5): DTGVSQNPRHKITKRGQNVTFRCDPISEHNRLYWYRQTLGQGPEFLTYFQNEAQLEKSRLLSDRFSAERPKGSFSTLEIQRTEQGDSAMYLCASSLGSGEVSNQPQHFGDGTRLSIL.

This clonotype came up a few times. J is TRBJ2-7 and V is TRBV27, with no clear D. Between the trimmed V and J ends, which lost 6 bases and 3 bases, there was a span of 12 bases. In germline, CDR1 is MNHEY, CDR2 SMNVEV (reference sequence). The CDR3 is made up of 13 amino acids. The CDR3: CASSLTHNYEQYF. The CDR3 region has the DNA TGTGCCAGCAGCTTAACCCACAACTACGAGCAGTACTTC.

Comments on this clonotype: This may come from a read error, since a much larger clone is one base off. The gene calls are TRBV6-5 and TRBJ2-7, with 13 bases matching TRBD2. The CDR3 covers 15 residues. CDR1 is MNHEY, CDR2 SVGAGI, per germline. The CDR3 DNA reads TGTGCCAGCAGTTACACGGGACTAGCGGGATACGAGCAGTGCTTC. As protein: CASSYTGLAGYEQCF.

This clonotype was observed a few times. The DNA of the CDR3 is TGTGCCAGCAGCCCTCAGGGCACGGTTGGGTATGGCTACACCTTC. It yields the protein CASSPQGTVGYGYTF. This sequence joins TRBV27 and TRBJ1-2; perhaps TRBD1 as D (5 bases). This CDR3 is built from 15 residues. Trimming removed 6 bases from V and 5 bases from J, with 19 bases in between. Germline V CDR1 and CDR2: MNHEY, SMNVEV (reference sequence).

This clonotype was recorded many times. The chain couples TRBV7-9 to TRBJ1-4; TRBD1 matches 7 bases. The V segment lost 1 base and the J segment 6 bases; nucleotides outside the gene matches: 2. This CDR3 spans 14 amino acids. CDR1 and CDR2 (germline): SEHNR, FQNEAQ (reference sequence). The CDR3 sequence: CASSLEGAYEKLFF. Written as DNA, the CDR3 is TGTGCCAGCAGCTTAGAGGGGGCCTATGAAAAACTGTTTTTT.

V and J are TRBV6-5 and TRBJ1-4; a weak D match, TRBD1 (6 bases). Trimming pared 4 bases from V and 5 bases from J, leaving 11 bases between. The CDR3 is made up of 14 amino acids. Germline loops: CDR1 MNHEY, CDR2 SVGAGI. The CDR3 region has the DNA TGTGCCAGCAGTTCCACGGACAGCAATGAAAAACTGTTTTTT. Residues: CASSSTDSNEKLFF.

The table lists this clonotype with many counts. The J gene is TRBJ2-2, the V gene TRBV5-1; D call uncertain. Trimming cost V 4 bases and J 6 bases, with 13 bases left between them. CDR3 length: 14 amino acids. Germline V gene sequence: CDR1 SGHRS, CDR2 YFSETQ. CDR3 loop: CASSADGSSGELFF. CDR3 DNA sequence: TGCGCCAGCAGCGCAGACGGCAGCTCCGGGGAGCTGTTTTTT.

The chain couples TRBV6-2 or TRBV6-3 to TRBJ2-5; 11 bases map to TRBD2. The germline V gene encodes CDR1 MNHEY and CDR2 SVGEGT. V lost 5 bases, J lost 4 bases, and 6 bases stayed unmatched. The CDR3 consists of 15 residues. CDR3 sequence reads: CASSRTSGSSETQYF. The CDR3 DNA follows: TGTGCCAGCAGTCGAACTAGCGGGAGTTCAGAGACCCAGTACTTC.

The sample holds many counts of this clonotype. This chain links TRBV4-3 with TRBJ2-3, with 11 bases identical to TRBD2. Germline V gene lookup returns CDR1 LGHNA and CDR2 YSLEER. There are 15 residues in the CDR3. The J segment lost 4 bases and the V segment lost 4 bases, leaving 4 bases of the junction unmatched. CDR3 sequence: CASSLTSGSADTQYF. As DNA, the CDR3 is TGCGCCAGCAGCCTAACTAGCGGGAGTGCAGATACGCAGTATTTT.

In its sample, this clonotype was seen many times. This chain joins TRBV30 and TRBJ2-1; possibly TRBD1 for D (6 bases). The length of the CDR3 is 14 residues. Per the germline V gene, CDR1 is GTSNPN and CDR2 is SVGIG (reference sequence). V lost 3 bases and J lost 6, with 15 bases in between. The CDR3 region is CAWRMNRVSNEQFF. CDR3 nucleotides: TGTGCCTGGAGAATGAACAGGGTGAGCAATGAGCAGTTCTTC.

The V gene is TRBV3-1, the J gene TRBJ1-6; 7 bases align to TRBD1. Germline CDR1 reads LGHDT; CDR2 reads YNNKEL (reference sequence). The CDR3 loop spans 17 amino acids. The ends lost 4 bases at V and 1 base at J; junction bases unmatched: 7. The CDR3 reads CASSRFGQESYNSPLHF. The DNA of the CDR3 is TGTGCCAGCAGCCGTTTCGGACAGGAATCCTATAATTCACCCCTCCACTTT. The full variable domain, rest sourced from reference TRBV3-1 and TRBJ1-6, is DTAVSQTPKYLVTQMGNDKSIKCEQNLGHDTMYWYKQDSKKFLKIMFSYNNKELIINETVPNRFSPKSPDKAHLNLHINSLELGDSAVYFCASSRFGQESYNSPLHFGNGTRLTVT.

About this clonotype itself: This may come from a read error, since a much larger clone is one base off. In this CDR3 the conserved last residue, phenylalanine or tryptophan, is missing, so a read error is likely. This chain uses TRBV7-2 with TRBJ1-3; D not certain. Trimming pared 2 bases from V and 2 bases from J, leaving 10 bases between. CDR1 is SGHTA and CDR2 is FQGNSA in the germline V gene. This CDR3 comprises 15 residues. CDR3 sequence (DNA): TGTGCCAGCAGCTTAAGCCAACGCACTGGAAACACCATATATTCT. The encoded protein is CASSLSQRTGNTIYS.

The CDR3 sequence: CACITGLSGYTF. CDR3 DNA: TGTGCCTGCATCACGGGGCTAAGTGGCTACACCTTC. The rearrangement links TRBV7-2 to TRBJ1-2, with D possibly being TRBD1 (5 bases). Trimming shortened V by 11 bases and J by 7 bases, and 17 bases separated the two germline ends. The CDR3 totals 12 residues. Germline V gives CDR1 SGHTA, CDR2 FQGNSA.

The gene calls are TRBV2 and TRBJ1-2, with unresolved D. Trimming removed 1 base at V and 4 bases at J, with 16 bases between. Germline V gives CDR1 SNHLY, CDR2 FYNNEI. This CDR3 is built from 16 residues. CDR3 in amino acids: CASSEVSGIPLYGYTF. CDR3 DNA sequence: TGTGCCAGCAGTGAAGTGTCTGGGATCCCTCTCTATGGCTACACCTTC.

This clonotype occurred many times. The rearrangement joins TRBV9 to TRBJ1-5, with 7 positions matching TRBD1. Losses at the gene ends were 4 bases for V and 1 base for J; bases not matched to a gene: 5. Germline-derived CDR1 and CDR2 are SGDLS and YYNGEE. The CDR3 is 15 amino acids. The CDR3: CASSTGARSNQPQHF. The CDR3 DNA reads as TGTGCCAGCAGCACAGGGGCACGGAGCAATCAGCCCCAGCATTTT.

This sequence joins TRBV27 and TRBJ1-5, with 7 bases lining up with TRBD1. V shed 6 bases, J shed 3 bases, and the junction held 5 bases outside the gene matches. Germline CDR1 MNHEY, CDR2 SMNVEV (reference sequence). The CDR3 totals 14 residues. CDR3 residues: CASSTGVVNQPQHF. CDR3 nucleotide sequence: TGTGCCAGCAGCACAGGGGTGGTCAATCAGCCCCAGCATTTT.

The DNA of the CDR3 is TGTGCCAGCAGTTTAGGGGCAGGGGCCTCCTACAATGAGCAGTTCTTC. This encodes CASSLGAGASYNEQFF. The V call is TRBV27, the J call TRBJ2-1, with D possibly matching TRBD1 (6 bases). V was shortened by 2 bases and J by 0 bases, with 11 bases between the two germline ends. Germline V gives CDR1 MNHEY, CDR2 SMNVEV (reference sequence). The CDR3 is 16 amino acids.